One sample yielded the 20 T cell receptor beta chains listed below, sequenced in a study of T cell changes during pregnancy in multiple sclerosis. Assay: immunoSEQ multiplex PCR; the TCRdb copy retains only in-frame clones and omits some. Seen here are tens of thousands of clones, 70% to 90% observed once, and the top ten hold 0.9%. This specimen was CD4+ T cells from peripheral blood mononuclear cells, taken after pregnancy. The receptor source for this set is a female donor with multiple sclerosis, enrolled in a pregnancy study.

This clone is a singleton in its sample. The chain uses TRBV5-1 and TRBJ2-6; D may be TRBD2 (6 bases). V was pared by 0 bases and J by 0 bases, with 10 bases between. Germline assignment: CDR1 SGHRS and CDR2 YFSETQ. The CDR3 runs to 17 residues. CDR3 bases: TGCGCCAGCAGCTTGGAGGCGGGGATCTCTGGGGCCAACGTCCTGACTTTC. Translation gives CASSLEAGISGANVLTF.

The genes are TRBV5-6 and TRBJ1-6; D is undetermined. Germline V gene sequence: CDR1 SGHDT, CDR2 YYEEEE. Trimming took 4 bases from V and 1 from J, leaving 9 bases between them. CDR3 length: 15 residues. The chain's CDR3 is CASSHRESYNSPLHF. The CDR3 DNA is TGTGCCAGCAGCCACCGGGAATCCTATAATTCACCCCTCCACTTT.

The gene calls are TRBV11-2 and TRBJ2-7; 12 bases map to TRBD2. Trimming removed 5 bases from V and 7 bases from J; junction bases left unmatched: 6. The germline CDR1 and CDR2 sequences are SGHAT and FQNNGV. The CDR3 spans 14 residues. The CDR3 DNA follows: TGTGCCAGCAGCCCGACTAGCGGGAGATGGGAGCAGTACTTC. It codes for CASSPTSGRWEQYF.

The chain joins TRBV7-2 to TRBJ2-1; 7 bases agree with TRBD1. The CDR3 sequence is 14 residues long. Germline assignment: CDR1 SGHTA and CDR2 FQGNSA. V lost 2 bases to trimming and J lost 5 bases; unmatched junction nucleotides: 3. The CDR3 sequence: CASSLRGQNNEQFF. The CDR3 bases are TGTGCCAGCAGCTTAAGGGGACAGAACAATGAGCAGTTCTTC.

V is TRBV7-2 and J is TRBJ2-2; 8 nucleotides agree with TRBD1. V gave up 5 bases and J gave up 4 bases; unmatched junction bases: 9. CDR3 length equals 16 residues. Germline V lookup: CDR1 SGHTA, CDR2 FQGNSA. The CDR3 is CASSPNGQGSTGELFF. CDR3 in DNA: TGTGCCAGCAGCCCAAACGGACAGGGAAGCACCGGGGAGCTGTTTTTT.

For the CDR3, the DNA is TGTGCCAGCAGGGCTACAGGGACGCCCCAGTACTTC. It translates to CASRATGTPQYF. This chain joins TRBV2 and TRBJ2-5, with D maybe TRBD1 (6 bases). Germline CDR1 reads SNHLY; CDR2 reads FYNNEI. With 6 bases removed from V and 9 bases from J, the gap between germline ends came to 14 bases. The CDR3 runs to 12 residues. The full variable domain, its missing parts supplied by reference TRBV2 and TRBJ2-5, is EPEVTQTPSHQVTQMGQEVILRCVPISNHLYFYWYRQILGQKVEFLVSFYNNEISEKSEIFDDQFSVERPDGSNFTLKIRSTKLEDSAMYFCASRATGTPQYFGPGTRLLVL.

CDR3 nucleotides: TGTGCCAGCAGCGGGGCGGGGGGGCCGGGTGAGCAGTTCTTC. Encoded protein: CASSGAGGPGEQFF. This chain uses TRBV7-3 with TRBJ2-1, with 9 bases lining up with TRBD2. V was clipped by 5 bases and J by 9 bases; unmatched bases: 8. The CDR3 runs 14 residues. CDR1 is SGHTA and CDR2 is FQGTGA in the germline V gene.

The chain employs TRBV6-1 and TRBJ1-3; TRBD1 matches 9 bases. The CDR3 totals 17 residues. With V trimmed by 2 bases and J by 0 bases, 5 bases remained unmatched. The germline V gene encodes CDR1 MNHNS and CDR2 SASEGT. The CDR3 here is CASSERRTGDSGNTIYF. The CDR3, as DNA: TGTGCCAGCAGTGAAAGGAGGACAGGGGACTCTGGAAACACCATATATTTT.

The chain is built from TRBV2 and TRBJ1-6; TRBD1 agrees at 8 bases. Germline trimming cut 4 bases from V and 5 bases from J; bases unmatched to any gene: 10. The CDR3 totals 17 residues. Germline values: CDR1 SNHLY, CDR2 FYNNEI. The CDR3 DNA is TGTGCCAGCAGTGGGACAGGGAGTTCTATCGATAATTCACCCCTCCACTTT. Protein: CASSGTGSSIDNSPLHF.

This clone was seen once. The chain employs TRBV18 and TRBJ2-1; 8 bases are shared with TRBD1. Germline V gene sequence: CDR1 KGHSH, CDR2 LQKENI. V lost 6 bases, J lost 6 bases, and 10 bases stayed unmatched. The CDR3 spans 15 residues. CDR3 amino acids: CASSQTGAYGNEQFF. The CDR3 coding sequence is TGTGCCAGCTCTCAGACAGGGGCCTATGGCAATGAGCAGTTCTTC.

The rearrangement uses TRBV6-5 and TRBJ1-6, with D perhaps TRBD1 (6 bases). The germline gives CDR1 MNHEY, CDR2 SVGAGI. The CDR3 runs to 13 residues. The ends were cut back, 4 bases at V and 7 bases at J, with 8 bases in the middle. The CDR3 DNA follows: TGTGCCAGCAGTTGGACAGAGAATTCACCCCTCCACTTT. This translates into CASSWTENSPLHF.

This clone was counted a single time. This chain joins TRBV2 and TRBJ2-1; 8 bases map to TRBD1. Germline CDR1 and CDR2: SNHLY and FYNNEI. This CDR3 region has 17 residues. Trimming took 5 bases from V and 3 from J; bases not matched to a gene: 12. The CDR3 sequence: CASSKTHTGTGYNEQFF. In DNA, the CDR3 is TGTGCCAGCAGTAAAACCCACACCGGGACAGGCTACAATGAGCAGTTCTTC.

The chain uses TRBV10-3 and TRBJ1-3, with D uncertain. This CDR3 is 17 amino acids long. Trimming pared 2 bases from V and 3 bases from J, leaving 17 bases between. Germline assignment: CDR1 ENHRY and CDR2 SYGVKD. The CDR3 protein is CAISELTRAADGNTIYF. CDR3 DNA sequence: TGTGCCATCAGTGAGCTAACTAGGGCGGCGGATGGAAACACCATATATTTT.

This clone was counted between two and nine times. V usage is TRBV28 and J usage is TRBJ1-1, with 8 positions matching TRBD1. Germline CDR1 and CDR2: MDHEN and SYDVKM. Losses at the gene ends were 6 bases for V and 8 bases for J; bases not matched to a gene: 8. The CDR3 contains 13 residues. The DNA of the CDR3 is TGTGCCAGCAGAGACTACGGGGACAGGGAAGCTTTCTTT. Amino acid sequence: CASRDYGDREAFF.

This clone was counted a single time. The V call is TRBV7-3, the J call TRBJ2-1, with 9 nucleotides matching TRBD2. The CDR3 consists of 18 residues. Germline V gives CDR1 SGHTA, CDR2 FQGTGA. Losses at the gene ends were 4 bases for V and 4 bases for J; bases not matched to a gene: 14. Written as DNA, the CDR3 is TGTGCCAGCAGCTCCCCCCGCGGGGGGGGTCCCCAATACAATGAGCAGTTCTTC. It is translated as CASSSPRGGGPQYNEQFF.

This clone was detected only once. This sequence joins TRBV11-3 and TRBJ2-2; the D gene is possibly TRBD1 (7 bases). The germline V gene encodes CDR1 SGHNT and CDR2 YENEEA. Trimming shortened V by 5 bases and J by 4 bases, and 14 bases separated the two germline ends. This CDR3 spans 15 amino acids. This chain's CDR3 is CASSPTGDFTGELFF. CDR3 nucleotides: TGTGCCAGCAGCCCCACAGGGGACTTCACCGGGGAGCTGTTTTTT.

The rearrangement uses TRBV6-5 and TRBJ2-1, with D possibly being TRBD1 (6 bases). Trimming stripped 2 bases from V and 3 bases from J, with 11 bases between. The CDR3 consists of 15 residues. The germline V gene encodes CDR1 MNHEY and CDR2 SVGAGI. CDR3 in DNA: TGTGCCAGCAGTTACCGGGACATTAGCTACAATGAGCAGTTCTTC. The encoded protein is CASSYRDISYNEQFF.

The CDR3 nucleotides read TGTGCCATCAGGCCGGGACTAGCGGGGGACGAGCAGTACTTC. Its protein product is CAIRPGLAGDEQYF. The chain employs TRBV10-3 and TRBJ2-7; 14 positions match TRBD2. Losses at the gene ends were 6 bases for V and 5 bases for J; bases not matched to a gene: 3. Looked up from germline, CDR1 is ENHRY and CDR2 is SYGVKD. This CDR3 contains 14 residues.

This clone was picked up a small number of times. The chain has TRBV7-8 and TRBJ2-7; TRBD1 matches at 9 bases. The CDR3 totals 15 residues. The J segment lost 0 bases and the V segment lost 6 bases, leaving 6 bases of the junction unmatched. CDR1 SGHVS and CDR2 FQNEAQ come from the germline V gene. The CDR3 reads CASRSGTGISYEQYF. The CDR3 region has the DNA TGTGCCAGCAGATCCGGGACAGGGATCTCCTACGAGCAGTACTTC.

The genes are TRBV4-1 and TRBJ1-2; 8 nucleotides line up with TRBD1. The CDR3 extends over 14 amino acids. Trimming cost V 3 bases and J 4 bases; bases outside gene matches: 4. The V gene's germline CDR1 is MGHRA and CDR2 YSYEKL. CDR3 sequence (DNA): TGCGCCAGCAGCCAGGCCGGGACAGGCTATGGCTACACCTTC. Protein: CASSQAGTGYGYTF.